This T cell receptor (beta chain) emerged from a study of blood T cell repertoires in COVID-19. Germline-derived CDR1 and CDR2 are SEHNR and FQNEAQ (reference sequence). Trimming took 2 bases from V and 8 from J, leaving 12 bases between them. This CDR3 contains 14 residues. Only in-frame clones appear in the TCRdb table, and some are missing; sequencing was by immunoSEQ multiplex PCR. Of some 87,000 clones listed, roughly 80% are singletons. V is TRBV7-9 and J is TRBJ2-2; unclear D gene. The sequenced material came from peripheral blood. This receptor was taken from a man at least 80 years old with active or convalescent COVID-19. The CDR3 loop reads CASSLRRLGGELFF. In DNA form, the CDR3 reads TGTGCCAGCAGCTTACGTCGACTGGGTGGGGAGCTGTTTTTT.